Each of the 29 T cell receptor beta chains below was sequenced from the same sample in a study. Each CDR3 protein is one row after TCRdb ran MiXCR on the 5' RACE reads. The table includes some 62,000 distinct CDR3 sequences, just under 30% detected once. The sample consisted of tumor-infiltrating naive CD4+ T cells sorted from the breast tumor. Described subset: naive CD4+ T cells, CD4+CD45RA+CD25-. These TCRs come from a female donor with breast cancer.

For this clonotype: Being one base from a much bigger clone, this may be a read error. The chain links TRBV9 to TRBJ2-3; D possibly matches TRBD1 or TRBD2 (5 bases each). Per the germline V gene, CDR1 is SGDLS and CDR2 is YYNGEE. The V end lost 3 bases, the J end lost 0 bases, and 8 bases lay between the germline ends. CDR3 length equals 14 residues. The CDR3 DNA reads as TGTGCCAGCAGCGCCCGGGACAGCACAGATACGCAGTATTTT. It yields the protein CASSARDSTDTQYF.

This clonotype was recorded a few times. The chain uses TRBV6-2 or TRBV6-3 and TRBJ1-1, with D perhaps TRBD1 (5 bases). Germline V gives CDR1 MNHEY, CDR2 SVGEGT. CDR3 size: 15 residues. V was pared by 4 bases and J by 1 base, with 13 bases between. This CDR3 reads CASSSHRRGNTEAFF. In nucleotides, the CDR3 is TGTGCCAGCAGTTCCCACAGGAGAGGGAACACTGAAGCTTTCTTT.

The rearrangement links TRBV20-1 to TRBJ2-3, with D possibly TRBD2 on 5 matching bases. Trimming took off 4 bases at V and 0 bases at J, with 14 bases between the two ends. CDR3 length: 15 amino acids. Germline values: CDR1 DFQATT, CDR2 SNEGSKA (reference sequence). CDR3 in amino acids: CSAISVRTSTDTQYF. The CDR3 region has the DNA TGCAGTGCTATTTCGGTTCGGACTAGCACAGATACGCAGTATTTT.

The table lists this clonotype with many counts. The chain carries TRBV4-2 and TRBJ2-5; D gene unclear. Trimming removed 0 bases at V and 5 bases at J, with 10 bases between. Germline V gives CDR1 LGHNA, CDR2 YNFKEQ. There are 14 residues in the CDR3. The CDR3 DNA is TGTGCCAGCAGCCAAGACTCGGCGCGGGAGACCCAGTACTTC. Its translation is CASSQDSARETQYF.

In its sample, this clonotype was seen many times. The chain couples TRBV15 to TRBJ1-5; D ambiguous. V was pared by 5 bases and J by 11 bases, with 16 bases between. Per the germline V gene, CDR1 is LNHNV and CDR2 is YYDKDF (reference sequence). CDR3 size: 13 residues. The CDR3 DNA is TGTGCCACCAGCTCCCAGACAAGGGATGCCCAGCATTTT. Protein sequence: CATSSQTRDAQHF.

In its sample, this clonotype was seen a few times. This rearrangement joins TRBV27 to TRBJ1-2; maybe TRBD1 (5 bases). CDR3 length: 13 residues. Germline assignment: CDR1 MNHEY and CDR2 SMNVEV (reference sequence). V was pared by 5 bases and J by 4 bases, with 11 bases between. This CDR3 reads CASSTQGFYGYTF. The CDR3 DNA follows: TGTGCCAGCAGTACCCAGGGCTTCTATGGCTACACCTTC.

This clonotype was counted many times. This CDR3 is CASSYPGHLNTEAFF. In DNA form, the CDR3 reads TGTGCCAGCAGTTACCCGGGACACTTGAACACTGAAGCTTTCTTT. The V gene is TRBV28, the J gene TRBJ1-1, with a possible D match to TRBD1 (6 bases). Germline V CDR1 and CDR2: MDHEN, SYDVKM. The length of the CDR3 is 15 residues. Trimming removed 4 bases at V and 0 bases at J, with 12 bases between.

The chain joins TRBV24-1 to TRBJ1-1; D is uncertain. V was pared by 1 base and J by 1 base, with 6 bases between. The length of the CDR3 is 14 residues. Germline CDR1 and CDR2: KGHDR and SFDVKD. CDR3 protein: CATSDFQGNTEAFF. CDR3 nucleotides: TGTGCCACCAGTGATTTTCAAGGGAACACTGAAGCTTTCTTT.

J is TRBJ1-5 and V is TRBV6-1, with 7 bases lining up with TRBD1. From germline, CDR1 is MNHNS and CDR2 SASEGT. This CDR3 has 13 amino acids. The ends lost 4 bases at V and 7 bases at J; junction bases unmatched: 4. For the CDR3, the DNA is TGTGCCAGCAGTGCGGACAGGCAACAGCCCCAGCATTTT. Translating it yields CASSADRQQPQHF.

The chain has TRBV20-1 and TRBJ1-6; tentatively, D is TRBD1 (6 bases). Trimming took 1 base from V and 3 from J, leaving 10 bases between them. Germline CDR1 and CDR2: DFQATT and SNEGSKA (reference sequence). The CDR3 sequence is 15 residues long. The CDR3 sequence: CSARVGQYYNSPLHF. DNA for the CDR3: TGCAGTGCTAGAGTAGGACAGTACTATAATTCACCCCTCCACTTT.

This clonotype appeared a few times. Since a much larger clone is just one base distant, this may be a read error. The chain uses TRBV13 and TRBJ1-1, with D perhaps TRBD1 (6 bases). CDR3 size: 13 residues. CDR1 is PRHDT, CDR2 FYEKMQ, per germline (reference sequence). The CDR3 coding sequence is TGTGTCAGCAGCCTCAACAGGGAGACTGAAGCTTTCTTT. It codes for CVSSLNRETEAFF.

This clonotype was seen a few times. The gene calls are TRBV12-3 or TRBV12-4 and TRBJ2-1, with D uncertain. V gave up 5 bases and J gave up 3 bases, with 17 bases separating them. This CDR3 spans 16 amino acids. The CDR3 bases are TGTGCCAGCAGTACCCCCCTGGGTGGGTACTACAATGAGCAGTTCTTC. It is translated as CASSTPLGGYYNEQFF.

V and J are TRBV9 and TRBJ1-6; D is unclear. The V end lost 3 bases, the J end lost 8 bases, and 12 bases lay between the germline ends. CDR1 is SGDLS and CDR2 is YYNGEE in the germline V gene. The CDR3 extends over 14 amino acids. The CDR3 nucleotides read TGTGCCAGCAGCGCCCGGATTGTGGATTCACCCCTCCACTTT. This encodes CASSARIVDSPLHF.

The chain recombines TRBV28 with TRBJ1-5, with D uncertain. Germline values: CDR1 MDHEN, CDR2 SYDVKM. The V and J ends lost 4 bases and 3 bases respectively, with 10 bases between them. This CDR3 comprises 14 residues. In DNA form, the CDR3 reads TGTGCCAGCAGTTCGGAGAGTCACAATCAGCCCCAGCATTTT. This sequence encodes CASSSESHNQPQHF.

This clonotype was observed a handful of times. A junction end diverges from the germline sequence, so it may reflect a read error. The CDR3 loop reads CASSLGHQETQYF. CDR3 DNA sequence: TGTGCTAGCAGCTTAGGACACCAAGAGACCCAGTACTTC. V is TRBV7-7 and J is TRBJ2-5; D remains ambiguous. The CDR3 is 13 amino acids. Germline V gene lookup returns CDR1 SSHAT and CDR2 FNYEAQ (reference sequence).

The V gene is TRBV20-1, the J gene TRBJ2-7; possibly TRBD1 for D (6 bases). The germline V gene encodes CDR1 DFQATT and CDR2 SNEGSKA (reference sequence). This CDR3 spans 13 amino acids. Trimming cost V 2 bases and J 6 bases, with 14 bases left between them. Here the CDR3 reads CSARLAGAGEQYF. The DNA for the CDR3 is TGCAGTGCTAGACTCGCAGGGGCGGGCGAGCAGTACTTC.

As regards this clonotype: Just one base apart from a much larger clone, this may be a read error. Because the CDR3 is missing its conserved closing phenylalanine or tryptophan, this is likely a read error. The chain links TRBV4-3 to TRBJ1-1; no firm D call. Germline CDR1 reads LGHNA; CDR2 reads YSLEER. The germline V and J ends were trimmed by 0 bases and 1 base, with 3 bases remaining between them. The CDR3 totals 13 residues. DNA for the CDR3: TGCGCCAGCAGCCAAGATCGGAACACTGAAGCTTTCCTT. It specifies CASSQDRNTEAFL.

This chain connects TRBV7-9 to TRBJ1-5; D is uncertain. Per the germline V gene, CDR1 is SEHNR and CDR2 is FQNEAQ (reference sequence). The V end was cut by 5 bases, the J end by 3 bases, with 5 bases between. The CDR3 totals 12 residues. DNA for the CDR3: TGTGCCAGCAGCGACATCAATCAGCCCCAGCATTTT. Protein sequence: CASSDINQPQHF.

V usage is TRBV5-4 and J usage is TRBJ1-4, with 7 nucleotides matching TRBD1. The CDR3 sequence is 15 residues long. The germline V gene encodes CDR1 SGHNT and CDR2 YYREEE (reference sequence). V shed 4 bases and J 8 bases; nucleotides not matched to a gene: 11. Here the CDR3 DNA reads TGTGCCAGCAGCCTGGCGGCAGGGGGACAGGAAAAACTGTTTTTT. This sequence encodes CASSLAAGGQEKLFF. Variable domain in full (rest from reference TRBV5-4 and TRBJ1-4): ETGVTQSPTHLIKTRGQQVTLRCSSQSGHNTVSWYQQALGQGPQFIFQYYREEENGRGNFPPRFSGLQFPNYSSELNVNALELDDSALYLCASSLAAGGQEKLFFGSGTQLSVL.

The rearrangement uses TRBV9 and TRBJ2-3; D is ambiguous. Germline lookup yields CDR1 SGDLS and CDR2 YYNGEE. The germline V and J ends were trimmed by 0 bases and 2 bases, with 7 bases remaining between them. This CDR3 is built from 14 residues. The CDR3 nucleotides read TGTGCCAGCAGCGTAGTTTCTAACACAGATACGCAGTATTTT. It yields the protein CASSVVSNTDTQYF.

The V gene is TRBV7-9, the J gene TRBJ2-5, with 14 bases matching TRBD2. With 2 bases clipped from V and 4 bases from J, the junction kept 15 bases outside the gene matches. There are 20 residues in the CDR3. Germline-derived CDR1 and CDR2 are SEHNR and FQNEAQ (reference sequence). The CDR3 loop is CASSLSVRTSGRRGGETQYF. The CDR3 region has the DNA TGTGCCAGCAGCTTATCGGTCCGGACTAGCGGGAGGCGTGGGGGAGAGACCCAGTACTTC.

The chain carries TRBV20-1 and TRBJ2-3, with D uncertain. CDR3 length: 17 residues. Trimming took off 1 base at V and 2 bases at J, with 19 bases between the two ends. Germline V gene sequence: CDR1 DFQATT, CDR2 SNEGSKA (reference sequence). CDR3 in amino acids: CSARVRLKDGNTDTQYF. CDR3 in DNA: TGCAGTGCTAGAGTTCGTCTTAAGGACGGAAACACAGATACGCAGTATTTT.

The rearrangement links TRBV7-2 to TRBJ2-7, with D uncertain. CDR1 is SGHTA, CDR2 FQGNSA, per germline. The CDR3 runs to 11 residues. V was cut by 2 bases and J by 4 bases, with 3 bases left in between. The CDR3 DNA follows: TGTGCCAGCAGCTTAAATTACGAGCAGTACTTC. Translating gives CASSLNYEQYF.

V and J are TRBV7-2 and TRBJ2-7; 11 bases are a match to TRBD1. V dropped 4 bases and J dropped 5; count of bases not matched to a gene: 10. Per germline, CDR1 SGHTA and CDR2 FQGNSA. The length of the CDR3 is 16 residues. DNA of the CDR3: TGTGCCAGCAGCTCTAGGACAGGGGGCTTTAGCAACGAGCAGTACTTC. This codes for CASSSRTGGFSNEQYF.

This clonotype was counted only a few times. The chain recombines TRBV5-4 with TRBJ1-1; D possibly corresponds to TRBD1 (5 bases). The CDR3 loop spans 15 amino acids. Trimming removed 4 bases from V and 7 bases from J, with 20 bases in between. CDR1 SGHNT and CDR2 YYREEE come from the germline V gene (reference sequence). The CDR3: CASSDPGRQFNEAFF. Here the CDR3 DNA reads TGTGCCAGCAGCGACCCGGGACGGCAATTTAATGAAGCTTTCTTT.

This clonotype was observed a few times. The chain has TRBV7-9 and TRBJ2-1; TRBD1 matches 10 bases. Germline lookup yields CDR1 SEHNR and CDR2 FQNEAQ (reference sequence). The CDR3 has 15 amino acids. With V trimmed by 1 base and J by 8 bases, 5 bases remained unmatched. In DNA, the CDR3 is TGTGCCAGCAGCTTAGGACAGGGGGCCTGGTATGAGCAGTTCTTC. It encodes CASSLGQGAWYEQFF.

For this clonotype: One junction end disagrees with the germline gene, perhaps due to a read error. The chain combines TRBV28 with TRBJ2-3; D remains unclear. This CDR3 region has 16 residues. CDR1 and CDR2 (germline): MDHEN, SYDVKM. CDR3 protein: CASGFSARSGTDTQYF. DNA for the CDR3: TGTGCCAGCGGTTTTTCCGCCCGGAGCGGCACAGATACGCAGTATTTT. The full variable domain, with the rest looked up from reference TRBV28 and TRBJ2-3, is DVKVTQSSRYLVKRTGEKVFLECVQDMDHENMFWYRQDPGLGLRLIYFSYDVKMKEKGDIPEGYSVSREKKERFSLILESASTNQTSMYLCASGFSARSGTDTQYFGPGTRLTVL.

This clonotype was seen a few times. This chain links TRBV29-1 with TRBJ2-3, with 12 nucleotides matching TRBD1. The CDR3 covers 13 residues. J lost 7 bases, V lost 4 bases, and 3 bases had no gene match. Per germline, CDR1 SQVTM and CDR2 ANQGSEA. As DNA, the CDR3 is TGCAGCGTTGGGGGACAGGGGGCAAATACGCAGTATTTT. This encodes CSVGGQGANTQYF.

This clonotype was detected many times. The CDR3 loop reads CASSLGVQEYNEQFF. Here the CDR3 DNA reads TGTGCCAGCAGCTTAGGGGTACAGGAATACAATGAGCAGTTCTTC. The chain carries TRBV7-3 and TRBJ2-1; D might be TRBD1 (5 bases). Trimming took off 2 bases at V and 4 bases at J, with 12 bases between the two ends. Germline loops: CDR1 SGHTA, CDR2 FQGTGA. CDR3 length: 15 residues.